A selection of T cell receptor beta chains follows, all from one sample in a study of patients and donors after allogeneic stem cell transplantation. TCRdb reprocessed the RT-PCR reads via MiXCR and lists one record per CDR3 protein. The sample comprises roughly 230,000 distinct CDR3 sequences, roughly 15% of which are singletons, and 11% rests with the top ten. The sequenced sample consisted of blood, either unsorted or a sorted T cell fraction (not recorded which). The receptors were sampled from a human donor who was either an allogeneic HSCT recipient or a stem cell or donor lymphocyte infusion donor (not recorded which). It is not recorded whose cells these are; they may come from a transplant donor. Both conserved end residues are part of each CDR3. The order of the fields is CDR3 protein, CDR3 DNA, CDR3 length, clone size, V gene, D gene, J gene. The D gene is left open where the match is weak. Clone size, where shown, is once, few, many, or a class for clones that have expanded.

CDR3aa: CASSSLRERSTDTQYF
CDR3nt: TGTGCCAGTAGTAGTCTGAGGGAGAGGAGCACAGATACGCAGTATTTT
len: 16
abundance: few
v_gene: TRBV19
d_gene: NA
j_gene: TRBJ2-3

CDR3aa: CASSVDPGLDYGYTF
CDR3nt: TGTGCCAGCAGCGTAGATCCGGGCCTTGACTATGGCTACACCTTC
len: 15
abundance: NA
v_gene: TRBV9
d_gene: NA
j_gene: TRBJ1-2

CDR3aa: CSVQHPKVPAFF
CDR3nt: TGCAGCGTTCAACACCCCAAAGTTCCTGCTTTCTTT
len: 12
abundance: NA
v_gene: TRBV29-1
d_gene: NA
j_gene: TRBJ1-1

CDR3aa: CSASPALESYNEQFF
CDR3nt: TGCAGTGCCAGCCCGGCGTTAGAGTCCTACAATGAGCAGTTCTTC
len: 15
abundance: many
v_gene: TRBV20-1
d_gene: NA
j_gene: TRBJ2-1

CDR3aa: CASRRTGGLNTEAFF
CDR3nt: TGTGCCAGCAGGCGGACAGGGGGGTTGAACACTGAAGCTTTCTTT
len: 15
abundance: many
v_gene: TRBV13
d_gene: TRBD1
j_gene: TRBJ1-1

CDR3aa: CASSLDTRRETQYF
CDR3nt: TGTGCCAGCAGTTTGGACACCCGAAGGGAGACCCAGTACTTC
len: 14
abundance: NA
v_gene: TRBV12-3/TRBV12-4
d_gene: NA
j_gene: TRBJ2-5

CDR3aa: CATFLGGPNSPLHF
CDR3nt: TGTGCCACATTCCTGGGGGGGCCTAATTCACCCCTCCACTTT
len: 14
abundance: few
v_gene: TRBV6-1
d_gene: NA
j_gene: TRBJ1-6

CDR3aa: CASSLIGSGINQPQHF
CDR3nt: TGTGCCAGTAGTCTCATTGGATCGGGTATTAATCAGCCCCAGCATTTT
len: 16
abundance: many
v_gene: TRBV19
d_gene: NA
j_gene: TRBJ1-5

CDR3aa: CSAGQGAYQPQHF
CDR3nt: TGCAGTGCCGGACAGGGGGCATATCAGCCCCAGCATTTT
len: 13
abundance: few
v_gene: TRBV20-1
d_gene: TRBD1
j_gene: TRBJ1-5

CDR3aa: CASSSTRGTGVGEAFF
CDR3nt: TGTGCCAGCAGTTCAACTCGGGGTACAGGGGTAGGTGAAGCTTTCTTT
len: 16
abundance: NA
v_gene: TRBV27
d_gene: TRBD1
j_gene: TRBJ1-1

CDR3aa: CASSFGNEQFF
CDR3nt: TGTGCCAGCAGTTTCGGCAATGAGCAGTTCTTC
len: 11
abundance: many
v_gene: TRBV12-3/TRBV12-4
d_gene: NA
j_gene: TRBJ2-1

CDR3aa: CSARYAQETQYF
CDR3nt: TGCAGTGCTAGATACGCCCAAGAGACCCAGTACTTC
len: 12
abundance: NA
v_gene: TRBV20-1
d_gene: NA
j_gene: TRBJ2-5

CDR3aa: CASSPRVAGLNTEAFF
CDR3nt: TGTGCCAGCAGCCCCCGCGTGGCAGGGCTGAACACTGAAGCTTTCTTT
len: 16
abundance: few
v_gene: TRBV11-2
d_gene: NA
j_gene: TRBJ1-1

CDR3aa: CASSGTIQETQYF
CDR3nt: TGTGCCAGCAGTGGGACAATCCAAGAGACCCAGTACTTC
len: 13
abundance: few
v_gene: TRBV2
d_gene: NA
j_gene: TRBJ2-5

CDR3aa: CSARKDRESTYGYTF
CDR3nt: TGCAGTGCTAGGAAGGACAGGGAGTCGACCTATGGCTACACCTTC
len: 15
abundance: many
v_gene: TRBV20-1
d_gene: TRBD1
j_gene: TRBJ1-2

CDR3aa: CASSIFGPGPRTNEQFF
CDR3nt: TGTGCCAGCAGCATTTTTGGGCCGGGCCCCCGGACGAATGAGCAGTTCTTC
len: 17
abundance: NA
v_gene: TRBV6-2/TRBV6-3
d_gene: NA
j_gene: TRBJ2-1

CDR3aa: CASSGRQGLNTEAFF
CDR3nt: TGTGCCAGCAGCGGACGACAGGGGCTGAACACTGAAGCTTTCTTT
len: 15
abundance: few
v_gene: TRBV7-2
d_gene: TRBD1
j_gene: TRBJ1-1

CDR3aa: CASSLALRGGSRDGYTF
CDR3nt: TGCGCCAGCAGCTTGGCCCTGAGGGGGGGCTCCCGGGATGGCTACACCTTC
len: 17
abundance: many
v_gene: TRBV5-1
d_gene: NA
j_gene: TRBJ1-2

CDR3aa: CASSPTDYNYYNEQFF
CDR3nt: TGTGCCAGCAGCCCAACAGACTACAATTACTACAATGAGCAGTTCTTC
len: 16
abundance: many
v_gene: TRBV7-9
d_gene: NA
j_gene: TRBJ2-1

CDR3aa: CASSLVSLVTGELFF
CDR3nt: TGTGCCAGCAGCTTAGTGTCTTTAGTTACCGGGGAGCTGTTTTTT
len: 15
abundance: NA
v_gene: TRBV11-3
d_gene: NA
j_gene: TRBJ2-2

CDR3aa: CSAQILAGKMIEQFF
CDR3nt: TGCAGTGCGCAGATACTAGCGGGGAAGATGATTGAGCAGTTCTTC
len: 15
abundance: few
v_gene: TRBV20-1
d_gene: TRBD2
j_gene: TRBJ2-1

CDR3aa: CATSRGLAGEQYF
CDR3nt: TGTGCCACCAGCAGAGGTTTAGCGGGCGAGCAGTACTTC
len: 13
abundance: NA
v_gene: TRBV15
d_gene: TRBD2
j_gene: TRBJ2-7

CDR3aa: CATSRGLAGYEQYF
CDR3nt: TGTGCCACCAGCCGGGGGCTAGCGGGTTACGAGCAGTACTTC
len: 14
abundance: NA
v_gene: TRBV15
d_gene: TRBD2
j_gene: TRBJ2-7

CDR3aa: CASSGTGSGYNEQFF
CDR3nt: TGCGCCAGCAGCGGGACAGGGTCGGGCTACAATGAGCAGTTCTTC
len: 15
abundance: few
v_gene: TRBV5-1
d_gene: TRBD1
j_gene: TRBJ2-1

CDR3aa: CASSPNGVPGANVLTF
CDR3nt: TGTGCCAGCAGCCCGAACGGGGTTCCTGGGGCCAACGTCCTGACTTTC
len: 16
abundance: NA
v_gene: TRBV7-3
d_gene: NA
j_gene: TRBJ2-6

CDR3aa: CSVLPPSGLNYGYTF
CDR3nt: TGCAGCGTTCTCCCGCCGTCCGGTCTTAACTATGGCTACACCTTC
len: 15
abundance: few
v_gene: TRBV29-1
d_gene: NA
j_gene: TRBJ1-2

CDR3aa: CASSPSGVQETQYF
CDR3nt: TGTGCCAGCAGCCCGTCGGGGGTACAAGAGACCCAGTACTTC
len: 14
abundance: many
v_gene: TRBV7-3
d_gene: NA
j_gene: TRBJ2-5

CDR3aa: CSVTRRGRRTEAFF
CDR3nt: TGCAGCGTGACGCGTCGGGGGCGGAGAACTGAAGCTTTCTTT
len: 14
abundance: many
v_gene: TRBV29-1
d_gene: NA
j_gene: TRBJ1-1

CDR3aa: CASSIRTWYEQYF
CDR3nt: TGTGCCAGTAGTATACGAACTTGGTACGAGCAGTACTTC
len: 13
abundance: NA
v_gene: TRBV19
d_gene: NA
j_gene: TRBJ2-7

CDR3aa: CASSGRVQPQHF
CDR3nt: TGTGCCAGCAGCGGCAGGGTTCAGCCCCAGCATTTT
len: 12
abundance: many
v_gene: TRBV7-3
d_gene: NA
j_gene: TRBJ1-5

CDR3aa: CASRPDVNTGELFF
CDR3nt: TGTGCCAGCAGGCCGGACGTGAACACCGGGGAGCTGTTTTTT
len: 14
abundance: NA
v_gene: TRBV6-2/TRBV6-3
d_gene: NA
j_gene: TRBJ2-2

CDR3aa: CASTNGGGSGNTIYF
CDR3nt: TGCGCCAGCACGAACGGAGGGGGCTCTGGAAACACCATATATTTT
len: 15
abundance: few
v_gene: TRBV4-1
d_gene: NA
j_gene: TRBJ1-3

CDR3aa: CATGPMNTEAFF
CDR3nt: TGTGCCACGGGACCGATGAACACTGAAGCTTTCTTT
len: 12
abundance: few
v_gene: TRBV28
d_gene: NA
j_gene: TRBJ1-1

CDR3aa: CASSESSVYNSPLHF
CDR3nt: TGTGCCAGCAGTGAATCTTCAGTTTATAATTCACCCCTCCACTTT
len: 15
abundance: many
v_gene: TRBV25-1
d_gene: NA
j_gene: TRBJ1-6

CDR3aa: CASSGLTGNNSPLHF
CDR3nt: TGTGCCAGCAGTGGCTTGACAGGGAATAATTCACCCCTCCACTTT
len: 15
abundance: few
v_gene: TRBV25-1
d_gene: TRBD1
j_gene: TRBJ1-6

CDR3aa: CASSLKVRRDWDSYNEQFF
CDR3nt: TGTGCCAGCAGCTTAAAGGTGAGGAGGGACTGGGACTCCTACAATGAGCAGTTCTTC
len: 19
abundance: NA
v_gene: TRBV7-8
d_gene: NA
j_gene: TRBJ2-1

CDR3aa: CASSLERGSEQYF
CDR3nt: TGTGCCAGCAGCTTAGAGAGGGGAAGCGAGCAGTACTTC
len: 13
abundance: many
v_gene: TRBV7-9
d_gene: NA
j_gene: TRBJ2-7

CDR3aa: CASSSLGDEQYF
CDR3nt: TGTGCCAGCTCATCGCTAGGGGACGAGCAGTACTTC
len: 12
abundance: many
v_gene: TRBV18
d_gene: NA
j_gene: TRBJ2-7

CDR3aa: CASSDFGRSTDTQYF
CDR3nt: TGTGCCAGCAGTGATTTCGGGAGAAGCACAGATACGCAGTATTTT
len: 15
abundance: few
v_gene: TRBV6-1
d_gene: NA
j_gene: TRBJ2-3

CDR3aa: CSASDGIGRDTQYF
CDR3nt: TGCAGTGCTAGCGACGGAATCGGGAGGGATACGCAGTATTTT
len: 14
abundance: many
v_gene: TRBV20-1
d_gene: TRBD2
j_gene: TRBJ2-3

CDR3aa: CASSLPRGGRHTGELFF
CDR3nt: TGTGCCAGCAGCCTACCTAGGGGCGGGAGGCACACCGGGGAGCTGTTTTTT
len: 17
abundance: many
v_gene: TRBV13
d_gene: TRBD2
j_gene: TRBJ2-2

CDR3aa: CASSPRDRGRDGYTF
CDR3nt: TGTGCCAGCTCACCACGGGACAGGGGGCGCGATGGCTACACCTTC
len: 15
abundance: NA
v_gene: TRBV18
d_gene: TRBD1
j_gene: TRBJ1-2

CDR3aa: CASSLPGLAEYNEQFF
CDR3nt: TGTGCCAGCAGCTTGCCGGGACTAGCGGAATACAATGAGCAGTTCTTC
len: 16
abundance: few
v_gene: TRBV7-9
d_gene: TRBD2
j_gene: TRBJ2-1

CDR3aa: CASRQHYNSPLHF
CDR3nt: TGTGCCAGCAGGCAGCACTATAATTCACCCCTCCACTTT
len: 13
abundance: NA
v_gene: TRBV6-1
d_gene: NA
j_gene: TRBJ1-6

CDR3aa: CASSPRLAGMTDTQYF
CDR3nt: TGTGCCAGCAGCCCCCGACTAGCGGGAATGACAGATACGCAGTATTTT
len: 16
abundance: few
v_gene: TRBV13
d_gene: TRBD2
j_gene: TRBJ2-3

CDR3aa: CASTRDRLTASYEQYF
CDR3nt: TGTGCCAGCACACGGGACCGTCTAACCGCTTCCTACGAGCAGTACTTC
len: 16
abundance: few
v_gene: TRBV11-2
d_gene: NA
j_gene: TRBJ2-7

CDR3aa: CASSLDGSSYNEQFF
CDR3nt: TGCGCCAGCAGCTTGGACGGGAGCTCCTACAATGAGCAGTTCTTC
len: 15
abundance: many
v_gene: TRBV5-1
d_gene: NA
j_gene: TRBJ2-1

CDR3aa: CASSPPHRGSYNEQFF
CDR3nt: TGTGCCAGCTCACCACCCCACAGGGGATCCTACAATGAGCAGTTCTTC
len: 16
abundance: many
v_gene: TRBV18
d_gene: TRBD1
j_gene: TRBJ2-1

CDR3aa: CASSETGRPTDTQYF
CDR3nt: TGTGCCAGCAGCGAGACGGGGCGCCCCACAGATACGCAGTATTTT
len: 15
abundance: NA
v_gene: TRBV9
d_gene: NA
j_gene: TRBJ2-3

CDR3aa: CASSLGAAGDTDTQYF
CDR3nt: TGTGCCAGCAGCTTAGGGGCGGCGGGGGACACAGATACGCAGTATTTT
len: 16
abundance: few
v_gene: TRBV13
d_gene: TRBD2
j_gene: TRBJ2-3

CDR3aa: CAIRRAAQTYEQYF
CDR3nt: TGTGCCATCAGGAGAGCGGCACAAACCTACGAGCAGTACTTC
len: 14
abundance: NA
v_gene: TRBV10-3
d_gene: NA
j_gene: TRBJ2-7